This T cell receptor (beta chain) originates from a study of blood T cell repertoires in COVID-19 (dated by TCRdb to the early 2020s). Some background on the complete study: Samples from collaborators originated in the United States, Italy and Spain and spanned both the acute and convalescent phases of COVID-19. Deeply sampled blood TCRbeta repertoires from subjects exposed to, actively infected with, or recovered from COVID-19 were included in the dataset. The material from the prospective study consisted of cDNA or gDNA derived from T cells, B-cell-depleted T cells, or PBMCs. The samples were drawn from two sources: the first 160 participants of the ongoing ImmuneRACE study, and approximately 1,300 subjects contributed by 6 global collaborators. Nearly every sample came with metadata listing a de-identified subject ID, COVID-19 status, age in years and sex. A freely available public database, intended as a resource for researchers studying the immune response to SARS-CoV-2, is where the repertoires were released. Where available, HLA class I and class II types were taken from metadata supplied by the sample provider and were not determined by assay-based typing.

A remark on this clone: Its antigen remains undetermined. The sample holds no much larger clone one base away, and base qualities are not on file.

The immunoSEQ Assay, a bias-controlled multiplex PCR, was used to amplify TCRbeta CDR3 regions from genomic DNA. The authors' analysis ran thus. Nucleated cell counts per sample were estimated from amplification of reference gene primers within the assay. Sequence reads were collapsed and filtered to measure the absolute abundance of every unique TCRbeta CDR3 rearrangement. Productive Simpson clonality was computed per sample as the square root of Simpson's diversity index over productive rearrangements. TCRdb stores this immuneACCESS table with in-frame sequences only. Part of the clones is absent; in the studies checked, under half of the shortfall reflects unresolved V genes, and no reason is known for the rest. V and J calls and clone size follow that table, whereas D and trimming were derived from the DNA. The sample table lists nearly 250,000 clones, 65% to 90% of them with a count of one. In total, the top ten clones hold about 9.3% of the sample.

Enrolling through a virtual design, the prospective study's participants ranged in age from roughly 18 to 89 years and lived across roughly 24 United States geographic areas. Cohort assignment in the prospective study relied on participant-reported clinical history from a screening survey and a study questionnaire. In the prospective study, whole blood, serum and a nasopharyngeal or oropharyngeal swab were collected from each participant by mobile phlebotomists. Additional blood draws and questionnaires over an approximately 2-month period could optionally be provided by prospective study participants. Before DNA extraction, prospective study blood samples were shipped either frozen or at room temperature. According to the germline V gene, CDR1 reads SGHTA and CDR2 reads FQGNSA. The junction carries 12 bases between V and J, which are trimmed by 1 base and 3 bases respectively. CDR3 length: 15 amino acids, cysteine to phenylalanine. Just CDR3 DNA is preserved here, 45 bases in frame from base 1.

The investigation overall reported the following: The quantity of clinical and demographic metadata differed by source and by participant and was supplied without curation.

The clonotype comes from a woman between 45 and 65 years old with acute COVID-19. The sequence is built from TRBV7-2 and TRBJ1-2, with no D gene named confidently. Sequencing was done on a sample of PBMCs or T cells enriched from blood (not recorded which). At the DNA level, the sequence is TGTGCCAGCAGCTTAGGCGGCCCCCTGGACTATGGCTACACCTTC. Translated, this gives CASSLGGPLDYGYTF. The CDR3, completed at both ends by the reference TRBV7-2 and TRBJ1-2 genes, gives the full variable domain GAGVSQSPSNKVTEKGKDVELRCDPISGHTALYWYRQSLGQGLEFLIYFQGNSAPDKSGLPSDRFSAERTGGSVSTLTIQRTQQEDSAVYLCASSLGGPLDYGYTFGSGTRLTVV.